This passage covers 13 T cell receptor beta chains from one sample sequenced in a study of cytomegalovirus exposure and HLA in healthy donors. The primer mix had 60 Vbeta and 13 Jbeta primers. The repertoire was sequenced with immunoSEQ multiplex PCR; TCRdb's copy has only in-frame clones and lacks some. There are about 190,000 clones in the sample; 80% to 90% occur only once, and approximately 1.6% lies in the top ten. Sequencing was done on a sample of PBMCs. These receptors originate from a man aged 35 to 55 in good health and CMV-seropositive.

The chain links TRBV5-6 to TRBJ2-7; 11 nucleotides agree with TRBD2. Germline trimming cut 5 bases from V and 2 bases from J; bases unmatched to any gene: 3. The CDR3 totals 14 residues. CDR1 SGHDT and CDR2 YYEEEE come from the germline V gene. The CDR3 region is CASRPGLAAYEQYF. The CDR3 nucleotides read TGTGCCAGCAGGCCGGGACTAGCGGCCTACGAGCAGTACTTC.

The rearrangement joins TRBV18 to TRBJ2-5; a weak D match, TRBD1 (6 bases). CDR3 size: 13 residues. V was trimmed by 5 bases and J by 4 bases, leaving 11 bases between them. From germline, CDR1 is KGHSH and CDR2 LQKENI. CDR3 sequence (DNA): TGTGCCAGCTCAGCCATCAGGGGAGAGACCCAGTACTTC. It is translated as CASSAIRGETQYF.

The V and J genes are TRBV5-8 and TRBJ2-1; a weak D match, TRBD2 (6 bases). The germline V and J ends were trimmed by 4 bases and 5 bases, with 16 bases remaining between them. From germline, CDR1 is SGHTS and CDR2 YDEGEE. The CDR3 spans 15 residues. CDR3 nucleotides: TGTGCCAGCAGCCGCGGGGAGCGTTGGCACAATGAGCAGTTCTTC. This gives the protein CASSRGERWHNEQFF.

This chain links TRBV30 with TRBJ2-7; D is perhaps TRBD1 (6 bases). CDR3 length: 14 amino acids. The V end was cut by 0 bases, the J end by 0 bases, with 9 bases between. Germline V gene lookup returns CDR1 GTSNPN and CDR2 SVGIG (reference sequence). The chain's CDR3 is CAWSVGASSYEQYF. CDR3 coding DNA: TGTGCCTGGAGTGTGGGGGCAAGCTCCTACGAGCAGTACTTC.

The J gene is TRBJ1-2, the V gene TRBV19; D remains ambiguous. CDR1 and CDR2 from the germline V gene are LNHDA and SQIVND (reference sequence). V dropped 1 base and J dropped 8 bases, with 14 bases sitting between them. The CDR3 sequence is 14 residues long. The chain's CDR3 is CASSIGGVAGGYTF. DNA of the CDR3: TGTGCCAGTAGTATAGGCGGCGTTGCGGGAGGCTACACCTTC.

The chain is built from TRBV7-8 and TRBJ2-1; D uncertain. This CDR3 spans 16 amino acids. V was cut by 5 bases and J by 6 bases, with 20 bases left in between. Looked up from germline, CDR1 is SGHVS and CDR2 is FQNEAQ. In DNA, the CDR3 is TGTGCCAGCAGCACCCGAACAGTACTCTACAGCAATGAGCAGTTCTTC. It codes for CASSTRTVLYSNEQFF.

V and J are TRBV6-5 and TRBJ2-1, with D possibly being TRBD2 (6 bases). Germline CDR1 and CDR2: MNHEY and SVGAGI. V was trimmed by 4 bases and J by 9 bases, leaving 13 bases between them. The CDR3 consists of 13 residues. This CDR3 reads CASSSPLASEQFF. DNA of the CDR3: TGTGCCAGCAGTTCCCCTCTAGCGAGTGAGCAGTTCTTC.

V gene TRBV19 combines with J gene TRBJ1-1; TRBD1 is a possible D gene (6 bases). This CDR3 has 14 residues. In germline, CDR1 is LNHDA, CDR2 SQIVND (reference sequence). V was cut by 4 bases and J by 1 base, with 10 bases left in between. CDR3 loop: CASSKNRENTEAFF. In nucleotides, the CDR3 is TGTGCCAGTAGTAAAAACAGGGAGAACACTGAAGCTTTCTTT.

This clone was detected once. The genes are TRBV5-4 and TRBJ2-1; 9 bases are shared with TRBD2. The trim removed 3 bases at V and 6 bases at J, leaving 7 bases unmatched. The CDR3 is made up of 15 amino acids. CDR1 is SGHNT, CDR2 YYREEE, per germline (reference sequence). The DNA for the CDR3 is TGTGCCAGCAGCTCAGGGACTAGCCGAGGCAATGAGCAGTTCTTC. Its protein is CASSSGTSRGNEQFF.

CDR3 nucleotides: TGTGCCAGTAGTTTGACAGCAACTAATGAAAAACTGTTTTTT. Translation: CASSLTATNEKLFF. The chain recombines TRBV19 with TRBJ1-4, with D possibly being TRBD1 (5 bases). This CDR3 has 14 amino acids. Trimming took off 5 bases at V and 0 bases at J, with 7 bases between the two ends. Germline V CDR1 and CDR2: LNHDA, SQIVND (reference sequence).

V gene TRBV30 combines with J gene TRBJ1-2, with unresolved D. Germline assignment: CDR1 GTSNPN and CDR2 SVGIG (reference sequence). The CDR3 is 11 amino acids. Here the CDR3 DNA reads TGTGTTCGAGGATTTAACTATGGCTACACCTTC. Its protein product is CVRGFNYGYTF.

The chain employs TRBV25-1 and TRBJ1-2, with a possible D match to TRBD1 (5 bases). Trimming stripped 3 bases from V and 2 bases from J, with 10 bases between. The CDR3 runs to 14 residues. The germline V gene has CDR1 MGHDK and CDR2 SYGVNS. The chain's CDR3 is CASSDGDYNYGYTF. The CDR3 DNA sequence: TGTGCCAGCAGTGATGGGGACTACAACTATGGCTACACCTTC.

V and J are TRBV7-3 and TRBJ2-2; 7 nucleotides agree with TRBD1. The CDR3 length is 16 residues. Per germline, CDR1 SGHTA and CDR2 FQGTGA. V lost 5 bases and J lost 4; bases outside the gene matches: 10. The CDR3, as DNA: TGTGCCAGCAGCCACCAGACAGGGTTGGGCACCGGGGAGCTGTTTTTT. This encodes CASSHQTGLGTGELFF.